This entry lists 9 T cell receptor beta chains sequenced from one sample in a study of human T cells and chemical hapten exposure. MiXCR, run by TCRdb on the RACE reads, gives a single entry per CDR3 protein. The data show 50,000 to 70,000 distinct CDR3 sequences, roughly 9.8% seen once. Time point indicated: pre-sensitization, week 0. The treatment: therapeutic diphenylcyclopropenone sensitization with weekly scalp DPC. Material: whole blood, obtained in connection with sensitization to the hapten diphenylcyclopropenone (DPC). The source is a man aged 40-49 years with alopecia areata. Some clones in this sample may be carry-over from other donors' samples.

This clonotype was found a few times. The rearrangement uses TRBV9 and TRBJ1-1; D call uncertain. With 0 bases removed from V and 0 bases from J, the gap between germline ends came to 3 bases. Germline V lookup: CDR1 SGDLS, CDR2 YYNGEE. The CDR3 spans 13 residues. The CDR3 protein is CASSVDVNTEAFF. DNA of the CDR3: TGTGCCAGCAGCGTAGACGTGAACACTGAAGCTTTCTTT.

This clonotype occurred many times. The chain combines TRBV7-6 with TRBJ2-3; 10 bases are a match to TRBD1. The trim removed 5 bases at V and 1 base at J, leaving 6 bases unmatched. This CDR3 is built from 16 residues. CDR1 and CDR2 from the germline V gene are SGHVS and FNYEAQ. CDR3 in amino acids: CASSPLGTGGTDTQYF. Written as DNA, the CDR3 is TGTGCCAGCAGCCCTCTCGGGACAGGGGGCACAGATACGCAGTATTTT.

The table lists this clonotype with many counts. The V and J genes are TRBV7-9 and TRBJ1-3, with D perhaps TRBD1 (5 bases). CDR1 is SEHNR, CDR2 FQNEAQ, per germline (reference sequence). CDR3 size: 16 residues. V was trimmed by 8 bases and J by 0 bases, leaving 17 bases between them. In DNA form, the CDR3 reads TGTGCCAGCGGCAGATCCAGGGCTCTCTCTGGAAACACCATATATTTT. Protein: CASGRSRALSGNTIYF.

A few counts support this clonotype. The chain joins TRBV7-9 to TRBJ2-5; 10 bases fit TRBD1. CDR1 and CDR2 (germline): SEHNR, FQNEAQ (reference sequence). The CDR3 sequence is 16 residues long. The V segment lost 1 base and the J segment 1 base; nucleotides outside the gene matches: 3. The CDR3 spells CASSLGDRGLQETQYF. The CDR3 DNA follows: TGTGCCAGCAGCTTAGGGGACAGGGGCCTCCAAGAGACCCAGTACTTC.

The chain employs TRBV12-3 or TRBV12-4 and TRBJ1-2; 10 bases fit TRBD1. With V trimmed by 6 bases and J by 2 bases, 0 bases remained unmatched. The CDR3 runs 13 residues. CDR3 sequence: CASRDRGNYGYTF. The DNA for the CDR3 is TGTGCCAGCAGGGACAGGGGGAACTATGGCTACACCTTC.

In its sample, this clonotype was seen a few times. The J gene is TRBJ2-7, the V gene TRBV20-1; TRBD2 aligns across 16 bases. This CDR3 has 16 amino acids. Germline-derived CDR1 and CDR2 are DFQATT and SNEGSKA (reference sequence). Germline trimming cut 6 bases from V and 0 bases from J; bases unmatched to any gene: 5. In DNA, the CDR3 is TGCAGTGCCCCGGGACTAGCGGGAGGGGACTCCTACGAGCAGTACTTC. It yields the protein CSAPGLAGGDSYEQYF.

This clonotype was seen many times. J is TRBJ2-2 and V is TRBV11-2; a weak D match, TRBD2 (5 bases). The CDR3 loop spans 17 amino acids. Trimming took 2 bases from V and 0 from J, leaving 13 bases between them. Per germline, CDR1 SGHAT and CDR2 FQNNGV. DNA of the CDR3: TGTGCCAGCAGCTTACAGCGGCAGGTGGCGAACACCGGGGAGCTGTTTTTT. This encodes CASSLQRQVANTGELFF.

In its sample, this clonotype was seen many times. V gene TRBV18 combines with J gene TRBJ2-2; 7 bases are a match to TRBD1. CDR3 size: 15 residues. Germline CDR1 and CDR2: KGHSH and LQKENI. V dropped 1 base and J dropped 4; count of bases not matched to a gene: 3. The DNA for the CDR3 is TGTGCCAGCTCACCACAACAGGGGTTCACCGGGGAGCTGTTTTTT. Protein: CASSPQQGFTGELFF.

CDR3 nucleotides: TGTGCCACCAGCAGAGATCTCAGAACTGGAAACACCATATATTTT. Translating gives CATSRDLRTGNTIYF. The chain links TRBV15 to TRBJ1-3; D unresolved. The CDR3 covers 15 residues. Germline V gene data show CDR1 as LNHNV and CDR2 as YYDKDF (reference sequence). V lost 0 bases and J lost 2, with 8 bases in between. The full variable domain, with the rest looked up from reference TRBV15 and TRBJ1-3, is DAMVIQNPRYQVTQFGKPVTLSCSQTLNHNVMYWYQQKSSQAPKLLFHYYDKDFNNEADTPDNFQSRRPNTSFCFLDIRSPGLGDTAMYLCATSRDLRTGNTIYFGEGSWLTVV.